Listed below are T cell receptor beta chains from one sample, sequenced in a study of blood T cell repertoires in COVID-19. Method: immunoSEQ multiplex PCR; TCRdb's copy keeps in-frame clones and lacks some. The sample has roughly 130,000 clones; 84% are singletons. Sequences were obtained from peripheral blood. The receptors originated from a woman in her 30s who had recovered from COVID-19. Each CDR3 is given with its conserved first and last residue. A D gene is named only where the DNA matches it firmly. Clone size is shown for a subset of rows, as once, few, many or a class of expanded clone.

CASSFTSGGAGELFF,TGCGCCAGCAGCTTCACTAGCGGGGGTGCCGGGGAGCTGTTTTTT,-,TRBV5-1,TRBD2,TRBJ2-2,15
CASSAGTGLGEQYF,TGCGCCAGCAGCGCAGGGACAGGGCTGGGTGAGCAGTACTTC,-,TRBV5-1,TRBD1,TRBJ2-7,14
CASSPGQGNTIYF,TGTGCCAGCTCACCCGGACAGGGAAACACCATATATTTT,-,TRBV18,-,TRBJ1-3,13
CASRPSLSYNEQFF,TGTGCCAGCAGACCTAGCCTCTCCTACAATGAGCAGTTCTTC,few,TRBV6-5,-,TRBJ2-1,14
CASRGQGTNYGYTF,TGTGCCAGCAGGGGACAGGGGACTAACTATGGCTACACCTTC,-,TRBV27,TRBD1,TRBJ1-2,14
CASSLAAGDSNYGYTF,TGTGCCAGCAGCTTAGCGGCAGGGGATTCTAACTATGGCTACACCTTC,-,TRBV7-9,-,TRBJ1-2,16
CASSLGRDNSPLHF,TGCGCCAGCAGCCTCGGGAGAGATAATTCACCCCTCCACTTT,-,TRBV4-1,-,TRBJ1-6,14
CASSLGRGSYEQYF,TGTGCCAGCAGCTTGGGCAGGGGTAGCTACGAGCAGTACTTC,-,TRBV5-5,-,TRBJ2-7,14
CASSPLGTSKAGANVLTF,TGTGCCAGCAGCCCTTTAGGGACTTCCAAGGCCGGGGCCAACGTCCTGACTTTC,-,TRBV6-4,-,TRBJ2-6,18
CASSLGGQGRTDTQYF,TGCGCCAGCAGCTTGGGGGGACAGGGGCGCACAGATACGCAGTATTTT,-,TRBV5-1,TRBD1,TRBJ2-3,16
CASSEAVLPNQPQHF,TGTGCCAGTAGTGAGGCCGTCCTTCCAAATCAGCCCCAGCATTTT,-,TRBV19,-,TRBJ1-5,15
CASSPSGAGASYEQYF,TGTGCCAGCTCACCGTCCGGGGCGGGGGCCTCCTACGAGCAGTACTTC,-,TRBV18,-,TRBJ2-7,16
CASSHQASLAGITDTQYF,TGCGCCAGCAGCCATCAGGCCTCCTTAGCGGGGATCACAGATACGCAGTATTTT,-,TRBV4-1,TRBD2,TRBJ2-3,18
CASSVQGGHNEQFF,TGTGCCAGTAGCGTACAGGGGGGGCACAATGAGCAGTTCTTC,-,TRBV19,-,TRBJ2-1,14
CASSVAGGGWSNTEAFF,TGTGCCAGCAGCGTAGCTGGGGGCGGCTGGTCGAACACTGAAGCTTTCTTT,-,TRBV9,-,TRBJ1-1,17
CATSSGADRGLYGYTF,TGTGCCACCAGCAGTGGTGCGGACAGGGGACTATATGGCTACACCTTC,-,TRBV15,TRBD1,TRBJ1-2,16
CASSVYESPSTDTQYF,TGTGCCAGCAGCGTCTACGAGTCGCCCAGCACAGATACGCAGTATTTT,-,TRBV9,-,TRBJ2-3,16
CASSLFGSGNTIYF,TGTGCCAGCAGCTTGTTCGGGTCTGGAAACACCATATATTTT,-,TRBV5-4,-,TRBJ1-3,14
CSATRGGNEQFF,TGCAGCGCAACAAGGGGAGGCAATGAGCAGTTCTTC,-,TRBV29-1,-,TRBJ2-1,12
CASSVSGLSNEQFF,TGCGCCAGCAGTGTCTCCGGACTCAGCAATGAGCAGTTCTTC,-,TRBV10-2,-,TRBJ2-1,14
CASSSTFVLEGEQFF,TGTGCCAGCAGCTCGACTTTCGTATTAGAAGGTGAGCAGTTCTTC,-,TRBV11-3,-,TRBJ2-1,15
CASSKGASGNTIYF,TGCGCCAGCAGCAAGGGGGCGAGTGGAAACACCATATATTTT,-,TRBV5-1,TRBD1,TRBJ1-3,14
CASSAGGGKVGNSNQPQHF,TGTGCCAGCAGCGCAGGCGGGGGAAAGGTGGGGAATAGCAATCAGCCCCAGCATTTT,once,TRBV7-9,-,TRBJ1-5,19
CASSLIGNTIYF,TGTGCCAGCAGTCTAATCGGAAACACCATATATTTT,-,TRBV12-3/TRBV12-4,-,TRBJ1-3,12
CASSPRLATNTGELFF,TGTGCCAGCTCACCTCGACTAGCGACTAACACCGGGGAGCTGTTTTTT,-,TRBV18,TRBD2,TRBJ2-2,16
CASSPRQVDNTEAFF,TGTGCCAGCTCCCCGAGACAGGTAGATAACACTGAAGCTTTCTTT,-,TRBV18,-,TRBJ1-1,15
CASSLDGTNGVYEQYF,TGTGCCAGCAGTTTAGATGGGACTAACGGGGTTTACGAGCAGTACTTC,-,TRBV27,TRBD2,TRBJ2-7,16
CASSPSPSYNEQFF,TGTGCCAGCAGCCCCTCTCCCTCCTACAATGAGCAGTTCTTC,-,TRBV3-1/TRBV3-2,-,TRBJ2-1,14
CASSYQGSKNIQYF,TGTGCCAGCAGTTATCAGGGGAGCAAAAACATTCAGTACTTC,-,TRBV6-6,-,TRBJ2-4,14
CASSSTREYNSPLHF,TGTGCCAGCAGCTCAACCAGGGAATACAATTCACCCCTCCACTTT,once,TRBV11-1,-,TRBJ1-6,15
CASSQTGTYGYTF,TGTGCCAGCAGCCAGACAGGGACCTATGGCTACACCTTC,-,TRBV7-2,TRBD1,TRBJ1-2,13
CASSDAGVYEQYF,TGTGCCAGTAGTGATGCGGGGGTCTACGAGCAGTACTTC,-,TRBV19,TRBD2,TRBJ2-7,13